The rows below give T cell receptor beta chains drawn from one sample of a study of beta chain features in type 1 diabetes. TCRdb's copy holds only in-frame clones and misses some; the assay was immunoSEQ multiplex PCR. This sample yields under 400,000 clones, of which approximately 15% are seen a single time; 6.7% belongs to the top ten. The sequenced sample consisted of central memory CD4+ T cells from blood. The receptors were gathered from a man aged 30 to 39 in good health. Each CDR3 is given with its conserved first and last residue. A D gene is named only where the DNA matches it firmly. For some rows the clone size is stated as once, few or many, or as a class when expanded; others skip it.

D,size,V,J,DNA,CDR3
-,-,TRBV4-3,TRBJ1-2,TGCGCCAGCAGCCATCCGGGGACCAACTATGGCTACACCTTC,CASSHPGTNYGYTF
-,-,TRBV18,TRBJ1-5,TGTGCCAGCTCACCAGGGCAGGTCTCAAGCAATCAGCCCCAGCATTTT,CASSPGQVSSNQPQHF
TRBD1,few,TRBV4-1,TRBJ1-5,TGCGCCAGCAGCCGGACAGGGAATAGCAATCAGCCCCAGCATTTT,CASSRTGNSNQPQHF
-,-,TRBV7-2,TRBJ2-3,TGTGCCAGCGCGGAAACAGATACGCAGTATTTT,CASAETDTQYF
TRBD1,few,TRBV30,TRBJ1-1,TGTGCCTGGAGTAGAGCAGGGGGCGGCACTGAAGCTTTCTTT,CAWSRAGGGTEAFF
-,many,TRBV5-5,TRBJ1-4,TGTGCCAGCAGCTTGGGGCTGGTCGCAACTAATGAAAAACTGTTTTTT,CASSLGLVATNEKLFF
TRBD2,few,TRBV7-2,TRBJ2-7,TGTGCCAGCAGCTTTGGCGGGGGGGCTGTTGAGCAGTACTTC,CASSFGGGAVEQYF
-,few,TRBV7-2,TRBJ2-1,TGTGCCAGCAGCTTAGCGGCAATAAACAATGAGCAGTTCTTC,CASSLAAINNEQFF
-,few,TRBV11-3,TRBJ2-2,TGTGCCAGCAGCCCTGGAGCCGACACCGGGGAGCTGTTTTTT,CASSPGADTGELFF
-,few,TRBV6-1,TRBJ2-7,TGTGCCAGCAGTAGGGAATTCTCCTACGAGCAGTACTTC,CASSREFSYEQYF
-,few,TRBV6-1,TRBJ2-1,TGTGCCGGCTCCCAGGCGTACAATGAGCAGTTCTTC,CAGSQAYNEQFF
TRBD2,many,TRBV7-2,TRBJ2-1,TGTGCCAGCAACCGGGAGGGAAATGAGCAGTTCTTC,CASNREGNEQFF
TRBD2,-,TRBV4-1,TRBJ2-1,TGCGCCAGCAGCCAAGTGAAGTCGGGACTAGCCGACAATGAGCAGTTCTTC,CASSQVKSGLADNEQFF
TRBD2,-,TRBV7-2,TRBJ2-1,TGTGCCAGCAGCTTAGGGGCTAGCGGGTACAATGAGCAGTTCTTC,CASSLGASGYNEQFF
-,few,TRBV4-3,TRBJ2-2,TGCGCCAGCAGCCCTAGGCACCGATTTGGGGAGCTGTTTTTT,CASSPRHRFGELFF
-,few,TRBV25-1,TRBJ1-5,TGTGCCAGCAGTGCCACCGGGACACCAAATCAGCCCCAGCATTTT,CASSATGTPNQPQHF
-,-,TRBV19,TRBJ2-5,TGTGCCAGTAGTATAGGATCGGGGCGGGAGACCCAGTACTTC,CASSIGSGRETQYF
-,-,TRBV6-5,TRBJ2-7,TGTGCCAGCAGCCGGGACCCATACTACGAGCAGTACTTC,CASSRDPYYEQYF
-,-,TRBV29-1,TRBJ1-1,TGCAGCGTTGAGATGAAGGGGGTGGCTGAAGCTTTCTTT,CSVEMKGVAEAFF
-,few,TRBV11-2,TRBJ1-1,TGTGCCAGCAGCCCTGGGAGGGGGGCTGAAGCTTTCTTT,CASSPGRGAEAFF
TRBD1,once,TRBV4-1,TRBJ2-1,TGTGCCAGCAGCCAAGACAGGGATGAGCAGTTCTTC,CASSQDRDEQFF
-,-,TRBV5-6,TRBJ2-2,TGTGCCAGCAGCCAGAACGTGAACAGGGCCGGGGAGCTGTTTTTT,CASSQNVNRAGELFF
-,many,TRBV7-9,TRBJ2-3,TGTGCCAGCAGCTTATCAACCACAGATACGCAGTATTTT,CASSLSTTDTQYF
-,once,TRBV5-1,TRBJ2-2,TGCGCCAGCAGCTTGGAGGCGGGGCGATTCACCGGGGAGCTGTTTTTT,CASSLEAGRFTGELFF
TRBD2,many,TRBV7-9,TRBJ2-1,TGTGCCAGCAGCTTGGCGGGAGGAAGAGTTAATGAGCAGTTCTTC,CASSLAGGRVNEQFF
-,many,TRBV7-9,TRBJ1-2,TGTGCCAGCAGCTTTTCTCAGTCCTATGGCTACACCTTC,CASSFSQSYGYTF
TRBD1,many,TRBV6-1,TRBJ2-1,TGTGCCAGCAGTGAAGAGGACAGGGGTAGGGTTTACAATGAGCAGTTCTTC,CASSEEDRGRVYNEQFF
-,few,TRBV23-1,TRBJ2-7,TGCGCCAGACGTCCCCTGGGGGGGGCGCAGCCTCCCTACGAGCAGTACTTC,CARRPLGGAQPPYEQYF
TRBD1,few,TRBV18,TRBJ2-3,TGTGCCAGCTCACGAGACAGGGGGCTTGGCACAGATACGCAGTATTTT,CASSRDRGLGTDTQYF
-,-,TRBV7-9,TRBJ2-3,TGTGCCAGCAGCTTAACGGGAATAGGAGATACGCAGTATTTT,CASSLTGIGDTQYF
-,-,TRBV2,TRBJ1-2,TGTGCCAGCAGTGAAGTTAGCAGGGAGGTTGGCTACACCTTC,CASSEVSREVGYTF
-,few,TRBV12-5,TRBJ1-1,TGTGCTAGTGGTTTGGTTTCCGGACCCGTGGGCACTGAAGCTTTCTTT,CASGLVSGPVGTEAFF
-,-,TRBV10-3,TRBJ2-3,TGTGCCATCAGGACCGGGACATACACAGATACGCAGTATTTT,CAIRTGTYTDTQYF
-,few,TRBV9,TRBJ2-3,TGTGCCAGCAGCGGGGGCACAGATACGCAGTATTTT,CASSGGTDTQYF
-,few,TRBV6-6,TRBJ1-5,TGTGCCAGCAGTTATCCGGGGTTAGGCAATCAGCCCCAGCATTTT,CASSYPGLGNQPQHF
TRBD2,many,TRBV5-6,TRBJ2-1,TGTGCCAGCAGCTTAGCGGGGGCCGCCGGGAGCGAGCAGTTCTTC,CASSLAGAAGSEQFF
-,-,TRBV19,TRBJ2-2,TGTGCCGGGGGGGACAGTTTCTCCGGGGAGCTGTTTTTT,CAGGDSFSGELFF
-,few,TRBV6-6,TRBJ1-5,TGTGCCAGCAGTGTATCACAGGCCAATCAGCCCCAGCATTTT,CASSVSQANQPQHF
-,-,TRBV11-3,TRBJ1-4,TGTGCCAGCAGCTTAACCAGTGCAACTAATGAAAAACTGTTTTTT,CASSLTSATNEKLFF
TRBD1,-,TRBV4-1,TRBJ1-6,TGCGCCAGCGGGACAGGGAATAATTCACCCCTCCACTTT,CASGTGNNSPLHF
TRBD1,few,TRBV2,TRBJ2-5,TGTGCCAGCAGGGGGGACAGGGGGTCCGGGACCCAGTACTTC,CASRGDRGSGTQYF
TRBD2,few,TRBV9,TRBJ2-1,TGTGCCAGCAGCGTAGAGACTAGCCTTAAGGCGTACAATGAGCAGTTCTTC,CASSVETSLKAYNEQFF
-,-,TRBV19,TRBJ2-3,TGTGCCAGTAGTATAGGGTTTGCAGATACGCAGTATTTT,CASSIGFADTQYF
-,few,TRBV7-2,TRBJ2-3,TGTGCCAGCAGGGTTGGAGGGGGACTCCGGGATACGCAGTATTTT,CASRVGGGLRDTQYF
-,few,TRBV10-3,TRBJ1-1,TGTGCCATCATAGGGACACCGAACACTGAAGCTTTCTTT,CAIIGTPNTEAFF
-,few,TRBV27,TRBJ1-1,TGTGCCAGCAGTTTAAAGGCCTGGGGGGGGTATGAAGCTTTCTTT,CASSLKAWGGYEAFF
-,few,TRBV9,TRBJ2-7,TGTGCCAGCAGCGTAGCTTACAACTCCTACGAGCAGTACTTC,CASSVAYNSYEQYF
TRBD1,many,TRBV29-1,TRBJ2-3,TGCAGCGTTAATGGAGGGACAGGGAGCACAGATACGCAGTATTTT,CSVNGGTGSTDTQYF
TRBD1,few,TRBV7-9,TRBJ2-2,TGTGCCAGCAGCTTAGGGACAGGGGAGATCGGGGAGCTGTTTTTT,CASSLGTGEIGELFF
-,-,TRBV6-5,TRBJ1-3,TGTGCCAGCAGCCCCAAGGGCGCTGGCGAAAACACCATATATTTT,CASSPKGAGENTIYF
TRBD1,-,TRBV9,TRBJ1-4,TGTGCCAGCAGCGTTACGGGACAGATTAGTGAAAAACTGTTTTTT,CASSVTGQISEKLFF
TRBD1,-,TRBV28,TRBJ2-1,TGTGCCAGCAGTTCACGGGGTGGGGGACAGGGAGGCTACAATGAGCAGTTCTTC,CASSSRGGGQGGYNEQFF
-,few,TRBV9,TRBJ1-2,TGTGCCAGCAGCGGACTACAGGAGAACTCCTATGGCTACACCTTC,CASSGLQENSYGYTF
-,few,TRBV4-1,TRBJ1-2,TGCGCCAGCAGCCCCGGGGTGCTATCCCAGAGTGGCTACACCTTC,CASSPGVLSQSGYTF
-,-,TRBV18,TRBJ1-1,TGTGCCAGCTCTCGGACGCAGAACACTGAAGCTTTCTTT,CASSRTQNTEAFF
-,few,TRBV5-6,TRBJ2-1,TGTGCCAGCAGCTTGGTCTGGAGGAACAATGAGCAGTTCTTC,CASSLVWRNNEQFF
-,few,TRBV21-1,TRBJ1-2,TGTGCCAGCACCCGGGGGGGGAATGAGGACTATGGCTACACCTTC,CASTRGGNEDYGYTF
-,-,TRBV9,TRBJ1-3,TGTGCCAGCAGCCCGCCGGGACTCGGAAACACCATATATTTT,CASSPPGLGNTIYF
-,few,TRBV5-5,TRBJ2-4,TGTGCCAGCTCGGTTGGGGTACTGGCGGGTATTCAGTACTTC,CASSVGVLAGIQYF
TRBD1,-,TRBV7-8,TRBJ2-7,TGTGCCAGCAGTCCTAAACGGACAGGAAGCGAGCAGTACTTC,CASSPKRTGSEQYF